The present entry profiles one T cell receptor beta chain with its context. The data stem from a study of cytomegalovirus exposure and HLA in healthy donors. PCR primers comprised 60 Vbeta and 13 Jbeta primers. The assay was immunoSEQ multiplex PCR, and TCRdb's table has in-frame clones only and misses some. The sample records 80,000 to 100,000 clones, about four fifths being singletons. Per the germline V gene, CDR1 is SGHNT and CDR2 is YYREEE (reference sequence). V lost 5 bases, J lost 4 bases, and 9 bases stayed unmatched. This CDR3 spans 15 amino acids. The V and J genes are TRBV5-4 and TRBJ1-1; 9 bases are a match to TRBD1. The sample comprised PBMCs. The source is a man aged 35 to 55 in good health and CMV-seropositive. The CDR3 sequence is CASSSKDRGGTEAFF. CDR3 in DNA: TGTGCCAGCAGTTCTAAGGACAGGGGTGGCACTGAAGCTTTCTTT.